This T cell receptor (beta chain) was observed in a study of T cell responses to AZD1222 COVID-19 vaccine. Across the study: Pooling covered second doses at about 4 or about 12 weeks.

The V segment lost 3 bases and the J segment 5 bases; nucleotides outside the gene matches: 7. The length of the CDR3 is 15 residues. The germline CDR1 and CDR2 sequences are LNHDA and SQIVND (reference sequence). Study-level findings and limits: Donors were largely white British and mainly female; clonal diversity was possibly underestimated. Baseline seropositivity characterized only 5 to 7 AZD1222 recipients. Among vaccine-associated CD4 TCRs, coverage spanned spike, with dominance at 160-218 and 743-854.

Comment on this clone: Antigen specificity is unknown.

The assay was immunoSEQ multiplex PCR, and TCRdb's table has in-frame clones only and misses some. The repertoire holds 95,000 to 150,000 clones, about nine tenths seen once, with roughly 7% in the top ten. The source material was peripheral blood, sampled on day 0 of AZD1222 vaccination. The V call is TRBV19, the J call TRBJ2-5; 9 bases match TRBD1. The source of this sequence is an adult in good health. DNA for the CDR3: TGTGCCAGTAGTATTCCCGGGACAGGGCGCGAGACCCAGTACTTC. Translating gives CASSIPGTGRETQYF.